This TCR beta chain was recovered during a study of regulatory T cells in long-lasting Graves disease. Whole-study results and caveats: Peripheral blood alone, not thyroid tissue, underwent study.

Arm-PCR of CDR3 regions and iRepertoire HTBI primers were used to build TCR beta libraries. Original methodology: Taken together, the samples had around 60 TRBV and around 14 TRBJ segments identified. One entry per CDR3 protein results from TCRdb running MiXCR on the multiplex PCR reads. TCRdb's processing, not the authors' own work, is the source of the V and J calls. The sample has 620,000 or so distinct CDR3 sequences, about 16% seen once. After removal of 7 bases from V and 4 bases from J, the junction contained 10 bases not matched to a gene. Germline values: CDR1 SEHNR, CDR2 FQNEAQ (reference sequence). The CDR3 totals 15 residues. This clonotype was recorded at least ten times. As yet, its antigen is unknown. Time point given: newly diagnosed GD, antithyroid drugs for less than 3 months. From PBMCs, RNA was extracted and then used to make the TCR library. Patients came through an endocrinology department, and that department was in Xi'an, China.

The data also belong to a second study, concerning T cells in Graves' hyperthyroidism and ophthalmopathy. That investigation notes: The TCR CDR3 first-round RT-PCR relied on the HTBI primer set.

The V gene is TRBV7-9, the J gene TRBJ2-7; 10 bases align to TRBD2. The TCR sequence derives from a woman younger than 45 with Graves disease. The specimen comprised peripheral blood mononuclear cells (PBMCs), sampled at new diagnosis, from a patient treated with antithyroid drugs. CDR3 sequence reads: CASNSGVAGGYEQYF. DNA of the CDR3: TGTGCCAGCAATTCCGGCGTAGCGGGAGGTTACGAGCAGTACTTC.